This T cell receptor (beta chain) stems from a study of blood T cell repertoires in COVID-19. Study-wide background: Sites across the United States, Italy and Spain contributed samples from acute and convalescent COVID-19. The cDNA or gDNA used as material had been derived from T cells, B-cell-depleted T cells, or PBMCs.

Trimming at V came to 4 bases and at J to 1 base, leaving 6 bases not matched to a gene. This CDR3 spans 15 amino acids. In germline, CDR1 is LGHNA, CDR2 YSLEER. Original handling: Amplification with reference gene primers provided the estimates of nucleated cell counts. Only in-frame clones appear in the TCRdb table, and some are missing; sequencing was by immunoSEQ multiplex PCR. V and J calls and clone size are copied from that table; D and trimming were computed from the DNA. Counted here are about 68,000 clones, about four fifths occurring once; the ten biggest clones make up more than 7%. Material for sequencing was peripheral blood. The source is a man between 50 and 59 years old with active COVID-19. V usage is TRBV4-3 and J usage is TRBJ2-7; 8 bases are a match to TRBD2. CDR3: CASSPLPGGSYEQYF. CDR3 DNA sequence: TGCGCCAGCAGCCCCCTCCCGGGGGGGTCCTACGAGCAGTACTTC.